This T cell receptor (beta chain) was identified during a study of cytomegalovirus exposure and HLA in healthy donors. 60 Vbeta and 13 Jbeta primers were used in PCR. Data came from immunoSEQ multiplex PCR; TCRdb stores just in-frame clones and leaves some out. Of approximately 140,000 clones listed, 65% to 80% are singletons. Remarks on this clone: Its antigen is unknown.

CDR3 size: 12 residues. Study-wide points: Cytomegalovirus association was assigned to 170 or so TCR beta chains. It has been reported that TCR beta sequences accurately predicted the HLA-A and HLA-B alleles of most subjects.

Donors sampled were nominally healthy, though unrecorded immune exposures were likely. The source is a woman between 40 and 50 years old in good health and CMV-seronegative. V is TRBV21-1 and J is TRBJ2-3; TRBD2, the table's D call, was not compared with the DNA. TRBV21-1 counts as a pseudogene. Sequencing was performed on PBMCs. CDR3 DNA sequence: TGTCCCGCGGGGCCTGGTCAGGATACGCAGTATTTT. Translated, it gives CPAGPGQDTQYF.